This entry describes one T cell receptor (beta chain). V dropped 4 bases and J dropped 5; count of bases not matched to a gene: 7. The CDR3 consists of 14 residues. Germline-derived CDR1 and CDR2 are MDHEN and SYDVKM. TCRdb reassembled clones from the PCR reads with MiXCR. The table lists 34,000 or so clones, about 18% of them singletons, with approximately 8.2% in the top ten. The data stem from a study of metastatic and nonmetastatic thyroid tumors. Patients underwent thyroid surgery, and none had received any treatment before it. The chain joins TRBV28 to TRBJ1-2; the match to TRBD1 covers 7 bases. Specimen: blood. This TCR was recovered from a female donor with papillary thyroid cancer or a benign thyroid nodule (not recorded which). Some clones in this sample may be carry-over from other donors' samples. CDR3 nucleotides: TGTGCCAGCAGTTCCGGGACAGACAATTATGGCTACACCTTC. This codes for CASSSGTDNYGYTF.